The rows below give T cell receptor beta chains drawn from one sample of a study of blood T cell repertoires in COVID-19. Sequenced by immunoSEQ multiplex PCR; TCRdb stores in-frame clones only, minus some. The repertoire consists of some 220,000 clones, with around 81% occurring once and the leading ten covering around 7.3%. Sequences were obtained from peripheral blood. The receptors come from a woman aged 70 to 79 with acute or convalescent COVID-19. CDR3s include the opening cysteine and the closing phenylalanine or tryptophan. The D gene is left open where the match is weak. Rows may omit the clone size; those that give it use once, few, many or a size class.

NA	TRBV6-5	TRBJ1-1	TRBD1	CASSGADRNEAFF	TGTGCCAGCAGCGGTGCGGACAGGAATGAAGCTTTCTTT
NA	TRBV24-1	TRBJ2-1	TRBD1	CATSGRDRGPEQFF	TGTGCCACCAGTGGTCGCGACAGGGGGCCTGAGCAGTTCTTC
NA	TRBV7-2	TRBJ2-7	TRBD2	CASSLEIAGGRREQYF	TGTGCCAGCAGCTTAGAGATAGCGGGGGGGAGAAGGGAGCAGTACTTC
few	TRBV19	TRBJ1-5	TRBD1	CASSIYRSTVDRGNQPQHF	TGTGCCAGTAGTATTTACCGTTCGACAGTCGACAGGGGCAATCAGCCCCAGCATTTT
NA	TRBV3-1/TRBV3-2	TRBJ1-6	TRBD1	CASSQWDSPNSPLHF	TGTGCCAGCAGCCAATGGGACAGCCCCAATTCACCCCTCCACTTT
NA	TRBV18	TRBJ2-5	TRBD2	CASSTGLAGVSQYF	TGTGCCAGCTCTACGGGACTAGCGGGGGTATCCCAGTACTTC
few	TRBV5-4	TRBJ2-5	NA	CASSAAGSRGETQYF	TGTGCCAGCAGCGCCGCGGGGAGCCGCGGGGAGACCCAGTACTTC
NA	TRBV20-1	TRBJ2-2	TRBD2	CSASPGGLNTGELFF	TGCAGTGCTAGTCCGGGGGGGCTCAACACCGGGGAGCTGTTTTTT
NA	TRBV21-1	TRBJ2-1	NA	CASIIKKGQERTSGGPSYNEQFF	TGTGCCAGCATCATTAAGAAGGGACAAGAGCGGACTAGCGGGGGACCTTCCTACAATGAGCAGTTCTTC
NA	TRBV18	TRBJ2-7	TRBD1	CASSPLTGALRYEQYF	TGTGCCAGCTCACCCCTAACAGGGGCCCTCCGCTACGAGCAGTACTTC
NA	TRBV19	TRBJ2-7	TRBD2	CASSIGRAYEQYF	TGTGCCAGTAGTATCGGGAGGGCCTACGAGCAGTACTTC
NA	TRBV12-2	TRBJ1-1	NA	CASRLPSREKAFF	TGTGCAAGTCGCTTACCGTCTCGGGAGAAAGCTTTCTTT
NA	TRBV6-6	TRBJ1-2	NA	CASSPQGYGSHGYTF	TGTGCCAGCAGTCCTCAGGGGTACGGCTCACATGGCTACACCTTC
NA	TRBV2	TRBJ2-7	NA	CASSATVQGYEQYF	TGTGCCAGCAGCGCAACTGTTCAGGGGTACGAGCAGTACTTC
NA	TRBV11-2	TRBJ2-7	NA	CASSPNRDEQYF	TGTGCCAGCAGCCCCAATCGGGACGAGCAGTACTTC
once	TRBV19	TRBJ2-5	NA	CASSITGLQETQYF	TGTGCCAGTAGTATAACGGGTCTTCAAGAGACCCAGTACTTC
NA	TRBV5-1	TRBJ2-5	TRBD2	CASRASGGFGETQYF	TGCGCCAGCAGGGCTAGCGGGGGGTTCGGGGAGACCCAGTACTTC
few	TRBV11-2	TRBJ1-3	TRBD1	CASRRTGGFSGNTIYF	TGTGCCAGCAGGCGAACAGGGGGATTCTCTGGAAACACCATATATTTT
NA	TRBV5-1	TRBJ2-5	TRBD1	CASGTEGRQETQYF	TGCGCCAGCGGGACAGAGGGACGGCAAGAGACCCAGTACTTC
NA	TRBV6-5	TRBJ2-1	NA	CASDRGEAYNEQFF	TGTGCCAGCGATAGGGGTGAGGCCTACAATGAGCAGTTCTTC
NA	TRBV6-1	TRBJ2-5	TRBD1	CASSEGQGEWETQYF	TGTGCCAGCAGTGAAGGACAGGGGGAGTGGGAGACCCAGTACTTC
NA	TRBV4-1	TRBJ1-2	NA	CASSQDGGNGYTF	TGCGCCAGCAGCCAAGATGGGGGCAATGGCTACACCTTC
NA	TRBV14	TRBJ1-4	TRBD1	CASSQDGKGAGEKLFF	TGTGCCAGCAGCCAAGATGGGAAGGGGGCAGGTGAAAAACTGTTTTTT
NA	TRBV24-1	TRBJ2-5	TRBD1	CATSDLTGDQEAQYF	TGTGCCACCAGTGATTTAACAGGGGACCAAGAGGCCCAGTACTTC
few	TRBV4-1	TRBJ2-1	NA	CASSQDSGHYNEQFF	TGCGCCAGCAGCCAAGATTCGGGTCACTACAATGAGCAGTTCTTC
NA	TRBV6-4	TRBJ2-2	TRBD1	CASSDSGRGRTGELFF	TGTGCCAGCAGTGACTCTGGCAGGGGGCGAACCGGGGAGCTGTTTTTT
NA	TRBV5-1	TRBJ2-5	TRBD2	CASSLGVAGGPRETQYF	TGCGCCAGCAGCTTGGGAGTCGCGGGGGGGCCGCGGGAGACCCAGTACTTC
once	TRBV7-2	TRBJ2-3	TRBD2	CASSLSSGGVDTQYF	TGTGCCAGCAGCTTATCTAGCGGGGGGGTGGATACGCAGTATTTT
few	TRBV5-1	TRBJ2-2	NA	CASSSQGNTGELFF	TGCGCCAGCAGCTCACAGGGGAACACCGGGGAGCTGTTTTTT
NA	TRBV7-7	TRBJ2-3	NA	CASSLGMGTMDTQYF	TGTGCCAGCAGCTTAGGAATGGGCACCATGGATACGCAGTATTTT
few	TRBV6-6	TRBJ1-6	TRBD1	CASTPGGNGGSPLHF	TGTGCCAGCACTCCAGGGGGAAATGGGGGTTCACCCCTCCACTTT
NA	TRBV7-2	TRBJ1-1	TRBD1	CASSPRQGQGTEAFF	TGTGCCAGCAGCCCAAGACAGGGGCAGGGGACTGAAGCTTTCTTT
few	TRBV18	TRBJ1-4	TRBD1	CASSPFGQGQEKLFF	TGTGCCAGCTCACCATTCGGACAGGGACAAGAAAAACTGTTTTTT
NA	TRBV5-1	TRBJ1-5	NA	CASSLDGGGNQPQHF	TGCGCCAGCAGCTTGGACGGCGGGGGGAATCAGCCACAGCATTTT
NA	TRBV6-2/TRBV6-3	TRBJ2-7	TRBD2	CASSATGTITYEQYF	TGTGCCAGCAGTGCGACCGGGACTATTACCTACGAGCAGTACTTC
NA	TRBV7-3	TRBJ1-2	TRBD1	CASSPRQGDGYTF	TGTGCCAGCAGCCCCCGACAGGGAGATGGCTACACCTTC
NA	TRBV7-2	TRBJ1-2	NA	CASSLAPGQSYGYTF	TGTGCCAGCAGCTTAGCGCCCGGACAGAGCTATGGCTACACCTTC
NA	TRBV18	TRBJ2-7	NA	CASSPKTGRNEQYF	TGTGCCAGCTCACCAAAGACAGGGAGGAACGAGCAGTACTTC
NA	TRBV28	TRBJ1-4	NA	CASSRGPRREKLFF	TGTGCCAGCAGTAGGGGTCCCCGGCGTGAAAAACTGTTTTTT
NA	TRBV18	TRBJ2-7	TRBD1	CASSRTGSSYEQYF	TGTGCCAGCTCGCGGACAGGGAGCTCCTACGAGCAGTACTTC
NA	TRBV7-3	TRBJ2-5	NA	CASSPDPGSQETQYF	TGTGCCAGCAGCCCCGATCCGGGATCGCAAGAGACCCAGTACTTC
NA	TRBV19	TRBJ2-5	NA	CASTYDGQGRETQYF	TGTGCCAGTACCTACGACGGTCAGGGAAGAGAGACCCAGTACTTC
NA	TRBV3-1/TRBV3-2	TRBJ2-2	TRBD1	CASSQPTGMSTGELFF	TGTGCCAGCAGCCAGCCGACAGGGATGAGCACCGGGGAGCTGTTTTTT
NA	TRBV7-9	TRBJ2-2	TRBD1	CASRDDHRGTGELFF	TGTGCCAGCAGGGACGACCACAGGGGCACCGGGGAGCTGTTTTTT
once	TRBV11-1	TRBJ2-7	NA	CASSPGLSSSYEQYF	TGTGCCAGCAGCCCAGGTTTGTCAAGCTCCTACGAGCAGTACTTC
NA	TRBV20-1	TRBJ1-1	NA	CSQRAGLEAFF	TGCAGCCAGCGGGCAGGACTTGAAGCTTTCTTT
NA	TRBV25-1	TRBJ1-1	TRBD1	CASSGGTGFLNTEAFF	TGTGCCAGCAGTGGGGGGACAGGGTTTTTGAACACTGAAGCTTTCTTT
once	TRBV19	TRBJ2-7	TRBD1	CASSFYFGQGGSYEEQYF	TGTGCCAGTAGTTTCTACTTCGGACAGGGTGGGTCCTATGAGGAGCAGTACTTC
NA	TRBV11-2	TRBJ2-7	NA	CASSLEQGSAYEQYF	TGTGCCAGCAGCTTAGAGCAGGGGTCCGCATACGAGCAGTACTTC
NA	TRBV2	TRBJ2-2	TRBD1	CASSAPRGQGAGELFF	TGTGCCAGCAGTGCCCCCCGAGGACAGGGGGCCGGGGAGCTGTTTTTT